What follows describes a single T cell receptor beta chain. Antigen unknown. Both 60 Vbeta primers and 13 Jbeta primers went into the PCR. Generated by immunoSEQ multiplex PCR, the TCRdb table keeps only in-frame clones and is missing some. The listing records some 130,000 clones. The data belong to a study of cytomegalovirus exposure and HLA in healthy donors. Whole-study context: Roughly 80 million unique TCRs from HLA-typed donors made up an early data release. General study points: The investigators catalogued 150 to 200 TCR beta chains as cytomegalovirus-associated. Clonal expansion was found to be greater in HLA-associated TCR beta chains than in equally common others in a later analysis.

The clonotype comes from a woman aged 40 to 55 in good health and CMV-seropositive. The sequencing sample was made of PBMCs.

The CDR3: CASSPGLAGVETQYF. CDR3 sequence (DNA): TGTGCCAGCAGTCCAGGACTAGCGGGAGTAGAGACCCAGTACTTC. V and J are TRBV28 and TRBJ2-5; 13 bases match TRBD2. Germline V lookup: CDR1 MDHEN, CDR2 SYDVKM. This CDR3 spans 15 amino acids. After removal of 5 bases from V and 4 bases from J, the junction contained 4 bases not matched to a gene.